The T cell receptor (beta chain) under discussion was sequenced for a study of blood T cell repertoires in COVID-19. Study overall: Sites across the United States, Italy and Spain contributed samples from acute and convalescent COVID-19. In each case, the material was cDNA or gDNA derived from T cells, B-cell-depleted T cells, or PBMCs.

In the original analysis: Amplified reference gene primers provided the basis for estimating nucleated cell counts. TCRdb keeps only in-frame clones here, not all; method: immunoSEQ multiplex PCR. From that table come the V and J calls and clone size; the DNA was used to work out D and trimming. The sample holds 100,000 or so clones; around 80% are singletons and the top ten take around 7%. The CDR3 contains 14 residues. Germline lookup yields CDR1 DFQATT and CDR2 SNEGSKA (reference sequence). The V end lost 3 bases, the J end lost 3 bases, and 11 bases lay between the germline ends. The sequencing input was peripheral blood. This TCR was recovered from a man aged 45-60 years with active or convalescent COVID-19. This chain links TRBV20-1 with TRBJ2-2, with a possible D match to TRBD1 (6 bases). Here the CDR3 DNA reads TGCAGTGCTAGTTTGACAGGCGACACCGGGGAGCTGTTTTTT. This gives the protein CSASLTGDTGELFF.